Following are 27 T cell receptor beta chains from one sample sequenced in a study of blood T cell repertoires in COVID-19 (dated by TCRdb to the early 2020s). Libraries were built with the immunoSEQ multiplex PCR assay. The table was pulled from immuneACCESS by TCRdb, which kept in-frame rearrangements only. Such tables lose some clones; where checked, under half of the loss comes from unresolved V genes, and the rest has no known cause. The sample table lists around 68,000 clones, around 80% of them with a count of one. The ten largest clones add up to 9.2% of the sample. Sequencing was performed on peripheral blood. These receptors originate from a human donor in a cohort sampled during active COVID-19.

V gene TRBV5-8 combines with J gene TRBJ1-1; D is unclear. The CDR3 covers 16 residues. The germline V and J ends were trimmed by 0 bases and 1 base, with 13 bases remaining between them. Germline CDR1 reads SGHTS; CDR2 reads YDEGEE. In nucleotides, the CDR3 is TGTGCCAGCAGCTTGGACACAGCCTACGAGAACACTGAAGCTTTCTTT. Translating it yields CASSLDTAYENTEAFF.

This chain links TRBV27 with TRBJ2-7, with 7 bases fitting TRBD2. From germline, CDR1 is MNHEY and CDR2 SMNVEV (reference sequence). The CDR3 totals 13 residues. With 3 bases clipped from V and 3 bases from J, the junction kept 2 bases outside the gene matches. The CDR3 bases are TGTGCCAGCAGTTTGTCGGGGGGCTACGAGCAGTACTTC. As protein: CASSLSGGYEQYF.

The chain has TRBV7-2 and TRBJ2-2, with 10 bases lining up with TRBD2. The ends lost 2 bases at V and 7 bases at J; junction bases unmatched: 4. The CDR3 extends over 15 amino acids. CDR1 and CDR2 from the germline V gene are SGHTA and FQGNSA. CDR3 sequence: CASSLRASGSGELFF. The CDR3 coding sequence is TGTGCCAGCAGCTTAAGGGCTAGCGGGAGCGGGGAGCTGTTTTTT.

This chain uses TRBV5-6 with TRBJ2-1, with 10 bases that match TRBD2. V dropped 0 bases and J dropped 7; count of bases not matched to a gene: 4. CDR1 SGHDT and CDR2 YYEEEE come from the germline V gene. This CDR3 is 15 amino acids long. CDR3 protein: CASSLGVAGGNEQFF. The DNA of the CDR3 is TGTGCCAGCAGCTTGGGGGTAGCGGGAGGAAATGAGCAGTTCTTC.

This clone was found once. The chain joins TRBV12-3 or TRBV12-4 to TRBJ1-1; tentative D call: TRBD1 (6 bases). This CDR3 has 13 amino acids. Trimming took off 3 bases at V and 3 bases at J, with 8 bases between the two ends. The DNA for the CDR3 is TGTGCCAGCAGTTTGGGGGGGCACACTGAAGCTTTCTTT. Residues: CASSLGGHTEAFF.

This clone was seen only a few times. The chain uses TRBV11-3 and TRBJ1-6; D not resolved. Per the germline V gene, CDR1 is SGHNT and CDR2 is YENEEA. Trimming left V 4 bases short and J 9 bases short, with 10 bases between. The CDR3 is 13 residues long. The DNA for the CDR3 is TGTGCCAGCAGCTCCTCCTTGGCTTCACCCCTCCACTTT. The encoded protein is CASSSSLASPLHF.

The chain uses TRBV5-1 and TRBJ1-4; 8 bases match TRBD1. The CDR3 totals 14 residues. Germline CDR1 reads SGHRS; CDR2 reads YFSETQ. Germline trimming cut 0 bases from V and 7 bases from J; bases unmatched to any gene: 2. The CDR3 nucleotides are TGCGCCAGCAGCTTGGGACAGGGGAGTGAAAAACTGTTTTTT. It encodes CASSLGQGSEKLFF.

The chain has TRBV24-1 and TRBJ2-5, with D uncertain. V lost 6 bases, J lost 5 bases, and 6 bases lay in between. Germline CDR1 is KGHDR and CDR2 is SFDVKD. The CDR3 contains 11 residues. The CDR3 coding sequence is TGTGCCACCAGTCAGGCGGAGACCCAGTACTTC. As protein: CATSQAETQYF.

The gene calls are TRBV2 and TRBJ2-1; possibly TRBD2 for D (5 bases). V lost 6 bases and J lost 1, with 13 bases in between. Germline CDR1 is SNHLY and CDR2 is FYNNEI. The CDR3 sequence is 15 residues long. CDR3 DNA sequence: TGTGCCAGCAGGAGGGAGACGGGGTCCTACAATGAGCAGTTCTTC. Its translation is CASRRETGSYNEQFF. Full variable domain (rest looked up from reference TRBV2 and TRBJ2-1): EPEVTQTPSHQVTQMGQEVILRCVPISNHLYFYWYRQILGQKVEFLVSFYNNEISEKSEIFDDQFSVERPDGSNFTLKIRSTKLEDSAMYFCASRRETGSYNEQFFGPGTRLTVL.

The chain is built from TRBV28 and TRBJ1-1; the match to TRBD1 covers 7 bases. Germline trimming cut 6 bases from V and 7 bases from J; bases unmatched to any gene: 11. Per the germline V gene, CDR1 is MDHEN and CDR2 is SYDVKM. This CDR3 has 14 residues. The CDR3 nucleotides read TGTGCCAGCAGCCCCACAGGGGTGCTTGATGAAGCTTTCTTT. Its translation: CASSPTGVLDEAFF.

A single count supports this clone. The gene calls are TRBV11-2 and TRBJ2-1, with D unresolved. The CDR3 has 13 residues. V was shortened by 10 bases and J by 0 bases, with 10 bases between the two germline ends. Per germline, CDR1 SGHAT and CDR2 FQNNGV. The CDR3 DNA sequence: TGTGCCACCCAGGCGTACTCCTACAATGAGCAGTTCTTC. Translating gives CATQAYSYNEQFF.

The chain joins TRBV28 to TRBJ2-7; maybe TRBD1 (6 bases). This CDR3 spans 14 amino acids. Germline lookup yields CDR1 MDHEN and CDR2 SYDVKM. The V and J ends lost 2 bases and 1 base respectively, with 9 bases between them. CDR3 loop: CASSLRQESYEQYF. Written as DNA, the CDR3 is TGTGCCAGCAGTTTAAGACAGGAGTCCTACGAGCAGTACTTC.

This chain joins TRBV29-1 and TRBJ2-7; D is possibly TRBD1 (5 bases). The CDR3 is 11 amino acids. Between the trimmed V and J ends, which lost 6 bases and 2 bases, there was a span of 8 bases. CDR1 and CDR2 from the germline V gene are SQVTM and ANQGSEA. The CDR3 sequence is CSVTVTYEQYF. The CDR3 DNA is TGCAGCGTGACAGTAACCTACGAGCAGTACTTC.

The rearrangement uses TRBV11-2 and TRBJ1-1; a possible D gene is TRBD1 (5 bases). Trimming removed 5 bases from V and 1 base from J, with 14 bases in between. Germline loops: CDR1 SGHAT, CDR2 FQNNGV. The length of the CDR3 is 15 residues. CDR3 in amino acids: CASSPAGDWNTEAFF. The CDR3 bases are TGTGCCAGCAGCCCGGCGGGGGATTGGAACACTGAAGCTTTCTTT.

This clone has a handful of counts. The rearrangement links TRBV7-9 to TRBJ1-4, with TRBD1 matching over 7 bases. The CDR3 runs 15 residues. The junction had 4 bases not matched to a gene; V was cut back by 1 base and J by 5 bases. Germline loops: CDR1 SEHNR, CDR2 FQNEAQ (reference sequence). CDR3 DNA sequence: TGTGCCAGCAGCTTAGTAGGACAGGTCAATGAAAAACTGTTTTTT. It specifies CASSLVGQVNEKLFF.

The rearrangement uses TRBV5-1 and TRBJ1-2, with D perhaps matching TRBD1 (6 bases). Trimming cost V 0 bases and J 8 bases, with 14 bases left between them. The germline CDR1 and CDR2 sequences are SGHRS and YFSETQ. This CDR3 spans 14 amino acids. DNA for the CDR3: TGCGCCAGCAGCTTGGGCGGACAGTCCTCCGGCTACACCTTC. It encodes CASSLGGQSSGYTF.

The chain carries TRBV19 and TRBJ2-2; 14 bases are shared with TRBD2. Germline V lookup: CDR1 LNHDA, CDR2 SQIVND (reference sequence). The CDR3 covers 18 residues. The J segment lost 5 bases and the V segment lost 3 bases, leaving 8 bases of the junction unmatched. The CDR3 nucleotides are TGTGCCAGTAGTATGGGACTAGCGGGGGCCCTATGGACCGGGGAGCTGTTTTTT. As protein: CASSMGLAGALWTGELFF.

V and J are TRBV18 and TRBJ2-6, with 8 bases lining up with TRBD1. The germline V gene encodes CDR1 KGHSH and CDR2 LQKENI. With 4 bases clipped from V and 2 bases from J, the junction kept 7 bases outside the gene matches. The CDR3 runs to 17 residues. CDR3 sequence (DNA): TGTGCCAGCTCACTGGTCCGACAGGGGACTGGGGCCAACGTCCTGACTTTC. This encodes CASSLVRQGTGANVLTF.

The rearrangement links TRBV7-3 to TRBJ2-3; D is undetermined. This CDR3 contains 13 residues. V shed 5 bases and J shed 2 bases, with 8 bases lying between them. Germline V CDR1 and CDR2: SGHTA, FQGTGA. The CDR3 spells CASSRTYTDTQYF. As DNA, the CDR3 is TGTGCCAGCAGCCGTACCTACACAGATACGCAGTATTTT.

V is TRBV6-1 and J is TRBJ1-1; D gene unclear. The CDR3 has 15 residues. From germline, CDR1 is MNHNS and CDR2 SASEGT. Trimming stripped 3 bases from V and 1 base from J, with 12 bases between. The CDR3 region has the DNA TGTGCCAGCAGTGAGGTCCGGGTCCCGAACACTGAAGCTTTCTTT. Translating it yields CASSEVRVPNTEAFF.

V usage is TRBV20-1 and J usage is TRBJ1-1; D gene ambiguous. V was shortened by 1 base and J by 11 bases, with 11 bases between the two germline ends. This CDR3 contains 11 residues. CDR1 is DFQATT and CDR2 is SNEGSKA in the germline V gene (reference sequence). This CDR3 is CSARGGVGAFF. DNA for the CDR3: TGCAGTGCTAGAGGGGGAGTAGGGGCTTTCTTT.

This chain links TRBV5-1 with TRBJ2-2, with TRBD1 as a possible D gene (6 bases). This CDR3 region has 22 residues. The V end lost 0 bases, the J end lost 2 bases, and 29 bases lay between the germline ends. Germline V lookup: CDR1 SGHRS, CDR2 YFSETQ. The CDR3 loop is CASSLGEIRNRVEGANTGELFF. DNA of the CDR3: TGCGCCAGCAGCTTGGGCGAAATCCGGAACAGGGTCGAGGGAGCCAACACCGGGGAGCTGTTTTTT.

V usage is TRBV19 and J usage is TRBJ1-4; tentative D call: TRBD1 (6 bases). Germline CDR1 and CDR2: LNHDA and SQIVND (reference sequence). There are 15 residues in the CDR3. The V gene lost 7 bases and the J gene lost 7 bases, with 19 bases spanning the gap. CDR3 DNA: TGTGCCAGTACCGAGGGACAAAGGATTCGTGAAAAACTGTTTTTT. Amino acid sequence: CASTEGQRIREKLFF. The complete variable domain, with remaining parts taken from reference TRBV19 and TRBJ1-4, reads DGGITQSPKYLFRKEGQNVTLSCEQNLNHDAMYWYRQDPGQGLRLIYYSQIVNDFQKGDIAEGYSVSREKKESFPLTVTSAQKNPTAFYLCASTEGQRIREKLFFGSGTQLSVL.

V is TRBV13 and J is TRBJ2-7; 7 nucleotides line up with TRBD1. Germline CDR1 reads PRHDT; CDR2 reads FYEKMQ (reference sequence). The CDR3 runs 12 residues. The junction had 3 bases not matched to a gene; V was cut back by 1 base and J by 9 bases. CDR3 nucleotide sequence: TGTGCCAGCAGCTTAGAGGGACAGCCGCAGTACTTC. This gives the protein CASSLEGQPQYF. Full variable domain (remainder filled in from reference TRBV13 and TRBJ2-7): AAGVIQSPRHLIKEKRETATLKCYPIPRHDTVYWYQQGPGQDPQFLISFYEKMQSDKGSIPDRFSAQQFSDYHSELNMSSLELGDSALYFCASSLEGQPQYFGPGTRLTVT.

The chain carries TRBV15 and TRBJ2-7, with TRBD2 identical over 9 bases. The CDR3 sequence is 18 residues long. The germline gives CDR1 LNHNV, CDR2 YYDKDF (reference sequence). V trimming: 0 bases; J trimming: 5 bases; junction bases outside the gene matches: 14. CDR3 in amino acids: CATSRDTYRGLASNEQYF. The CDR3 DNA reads TGTGCCACCAGCAGAGATACGTATCGGGGACTAGCTTCCAACGAGCAGTACTTC.

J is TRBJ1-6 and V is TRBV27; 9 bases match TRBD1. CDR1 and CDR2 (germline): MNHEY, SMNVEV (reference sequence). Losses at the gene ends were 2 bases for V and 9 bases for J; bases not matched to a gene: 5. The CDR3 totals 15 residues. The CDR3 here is CASSLRTGEGSPLHF. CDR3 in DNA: TGTGCCAGCAGTTTACGGACAGGGGAGGGTTCACCCCTCCACTTT.

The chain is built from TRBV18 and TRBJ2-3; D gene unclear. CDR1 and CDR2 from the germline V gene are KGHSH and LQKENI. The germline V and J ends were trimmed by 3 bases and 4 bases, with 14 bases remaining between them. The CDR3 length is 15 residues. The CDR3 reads CASSPSVFRPDTQYF. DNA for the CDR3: TGTGCCAGCTCACCCTCAGTTTTTCGCCCAGATACGCAGTATTTT. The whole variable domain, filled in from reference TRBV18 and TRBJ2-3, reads NAGVMQNPRHLVRRRGQEARLRCSPMKGHSHVYWYRQLPEEGLKFMVYLQKENIIDESGMPKERFSAEFPKEGPSILRIQQVVRGDSAAYFCASSPSVFRPDTQYFGPGTRLTVL.